The 7 T cell receptor beta chains reported below all come from one sample, sequenced in a study of shared clonotypes between healthy human individuals. Here immunoSEQ multiplex PCR was the method, and the copy in TCRdb shows in-frame clones only, minus some. The data hold roughly 2.2 million clones, with around 92% observed a single time. Sequenced sample: naive CD4+ T cells from PBMCs. Subset indicated: CD45RA+ positively selected. The receptors were gathered from a man younger than 35 in good health. Some clones in this sample may be carry-over from other donors' samples.

The gene calls are TRBV28 and TRBJ1-5; a possible D gene is TRBD1 (6 bases). Germline CDR1 is MDHEN and CDR2 is SYDVKM. V lost 6 bases and J lost 11, with 20 bases in between. This CDR3 is built from 14 residues. The CDR3 sequence is CASSLTTGQGAQHF. In DNA, the CDR3 is TGTGCCAGCAGCTTGACGACAGGCCAAGGGGCCCAGCATTTT.

The V and J genes are TRBV5-6 and TRBJ1-1, with 12 bases lining up with TRBD1. V was pared by 4 bases and J by 4 bases, with 8 bases of the junction left unmatched. Germline V gene sequence: CDR1 SGHDT, CDR2 YYEEEE. The CDR3 loop spans 16 amino acids. The CDR3, as DNA: TGTGCCAGCAGCCCGGGACAGGGGGCAGTGAGCACTGAAGCTTTCTTT. It translates to CASSPGQGAVSTEAFF.

The rearrangement links TRBV7-2 to TRBJ2-5; perhaps TRBD1 as D (5 bases). With 4 bases removed from V and 4 bases from J, the gap between germline ends came to 10 bases. The V gene's germline CDR1 is SGHTA and CDR2 FQGNSA. CDR3 length: 13 residues. For the CDR3, the DNA is TGTGCCAGCAGCTACGCAAGGGGAGAGACCCAGTACTTC. Residues: CASSYARGETQYF.

J is TRBJ2-7 and V is TRBV10-3, with 8 positions matching TRBD2. CDR1 is ENHRY, CDR2 SYGVKD, per germline. The CDR3 totals 14 residues. J was trimmed by 7 bases and V by 2 bases; bases with no gene match: 7. CDR3 bases: TGTGCCATCAGTGAGGTCGAGCGGGAGCAGGAGCAGTACTTC. It yields the protein CAISEVEREQEQYF.

This clone was seen only once. The chain couples TRBV19 to TRBJ2-7, with D unresolved. V lost 9 bases and J lost 2, with 11 bases in between. Germline assignment: CDR1 LNHDA and CDR2 SQIVND (reference sequence). This CDR3 comprises 12 residues. This CDR3 reads CARRTWTYEQYF. CDR3 coding DNA: TGTGCCAGACGGACGTGGACCTACGAGCAGTACTTC.

This clone was counted a few times. This chain joins TRBV9 and TRBJ1-2; D possibly corresponds to TRBD1 (5 bases). The CDR3 runs to 15 residues. V dropped 3 bases and J dropped 2 bases, with 14 bases sitting between them. Germline loops: CDR1 SGDLS, CDR2 YYNGEE. CDR3 amino acids: CASSAGHILNYGYTF. The DNA for the CDR3 is TGTGCCAGCAGCGCAGGACACATCCTCAACTATGGCTACACCTTC. Full variable domain (rest looked up from reference TRBV9 and TRBJ1-2): DSGVTQTPKHLITATGQRVTLRCSPRSGDLSVYWYQQSLDQGLQFLIQYYNGEERAKGNILERFSAQQFPDLHSELNLSSLELGDSALYFCASSAGHILNYGYTFGSGTRLTVV.

J is TRBJ2-1 and V is TRBV10-2; 9 positions agree with TRBD2. Per the germline V gene, CDR1 is WSHSY and CDR2 is SAAADI. This CDR3 has 15 amino acids. J was trimmed by 6 bases and V by 1 base; bases with no gene match: 4. The CDR3 DNA follows: TGCGCCAGCAGTGAGTTAGCGGGAGTCTCCAATGAGCAGTTCTTC. Protein product: CASSELAGVSNEQFF.